A selection of T cell receptor beta chains follows, all from one sample in a study of Ad26.COV2.S vaccination and SARS-CoV-2 variants. Libraries were prepared by immunoSEQ multiplex PCR; TCRdb keeps only in-frame clonotypes and omits some of them. This sample has about 180,000 clones, with around 90% found just once. The specimen was peripheral blood, collected after recovery from COVID-19. The receptors derive from a human donor who had recovered from COVID-19. Each CDR3 is given without its conserved first and last residue.

>TRBV11-3|TRBJ2-7
ASSFGQTYEQY
>TRBV7-8|TRBJ2-3
ASSRQPTDTQY
>TRBV7-9|TRBJ1-2
AVGGLNYGYT
>TRBV19|TRBJ1-1
ASRLRSDPEAF
>TRBV3-1/TRBV3-2|TRBJ2-5
ASSSGGQETQY
>TRBV15|TRBJ2-1
ATSTRTSGNEQF
>TRBV5-5|TRBJ2-5
ASSLWTSGSWETQY
>TRBV2|TRBJ2-7
ASSDTGLARNEQY
>TRBV7-2|TRBJ1-3
ASSFEPASGNTIY
>TRBV9|TRBJ2-7
ASSPWTGVNYEQY
>TRBV7-6|TRBJ2-2
ASSRGGGGTGELF
>TRBV11-2|TRBJ2-3
ASSSIPGLAGGDTQY
>TRBV6-5|TRBJ1-1
ASNARGAGTEAF
>TRBV19|TRBJ1-1
ASSILQNTEAF
>TRBV7-3|TRBJ2-1
ASSSGTGSWEQF
>TRBV5-4|TRBJ2-7
ASSRGAGVSAYEQY
>TRBV3-1/TRBV3-2|TRBJ2-3
ASSLGGGTAQY
>TRBV4-1|TRBJ1-2
ASSPQEVGYGYT
>TRBV19|TRBJ2-1
ATWENEQF
>TRBV5-4|TRBJ2-7
ASSLSGGREGSYEQY
>TRBV18|TRBJ2-3
ASSPSIGTVRDTQY
>TRBV6-5|TRBJ1-2
ASSRAVYGYT
>TRBV2|TRBJ2-5
ASSVGTQETQY
>TRBV7-2|TRBJ1-6
ASSLQGDNSPLH
>TRBV7-9|TRBJ1-1
ASSLTGRDTEAF
>TRBV27|TRBJ2-7
ASSFTRRGGEQY
>TRBV5-1|TRBJ1-3
ASRRDISSGNTIY
>TRBV27|TRBJ1-5
ASSFATMSNQPQH
>TRBV11-2|TRBJ2-5
ASSLGVWQTQY
>TRBV14|TRBJ2-1
ASSPRTLWNEQF